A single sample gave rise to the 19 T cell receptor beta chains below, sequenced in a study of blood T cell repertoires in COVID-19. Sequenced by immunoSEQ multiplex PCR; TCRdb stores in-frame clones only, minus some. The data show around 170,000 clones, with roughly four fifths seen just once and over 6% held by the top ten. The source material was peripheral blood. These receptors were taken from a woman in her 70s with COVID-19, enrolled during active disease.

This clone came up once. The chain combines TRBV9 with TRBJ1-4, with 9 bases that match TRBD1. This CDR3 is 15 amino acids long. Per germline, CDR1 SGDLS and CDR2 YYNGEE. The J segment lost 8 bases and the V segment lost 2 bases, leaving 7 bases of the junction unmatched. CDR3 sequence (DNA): TGTGCCAGCAGCGTTTCCGGGACAGGGAAGGAAAAACTGTTTTTT. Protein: CASSVSGTGKEKLFF.

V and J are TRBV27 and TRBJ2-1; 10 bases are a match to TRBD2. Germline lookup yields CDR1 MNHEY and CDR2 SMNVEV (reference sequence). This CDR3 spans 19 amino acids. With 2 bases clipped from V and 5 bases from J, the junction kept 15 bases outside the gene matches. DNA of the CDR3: TGTGCCAGCAGTTTAACTGGACTAGCGGTACACGGCGTTAACAATGAGCAGTTCTTC. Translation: CASSLTGLAVHGVNNEQFF.

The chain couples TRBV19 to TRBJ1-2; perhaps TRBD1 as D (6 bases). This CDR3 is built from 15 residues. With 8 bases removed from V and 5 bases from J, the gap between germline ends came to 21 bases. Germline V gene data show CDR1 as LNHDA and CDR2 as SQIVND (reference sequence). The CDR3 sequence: CASRQSSGEGYGYTF. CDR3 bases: TGTGCCAGTCGCCAATCGTCAGGGGAGGGGTATGGCTACACCTTC.

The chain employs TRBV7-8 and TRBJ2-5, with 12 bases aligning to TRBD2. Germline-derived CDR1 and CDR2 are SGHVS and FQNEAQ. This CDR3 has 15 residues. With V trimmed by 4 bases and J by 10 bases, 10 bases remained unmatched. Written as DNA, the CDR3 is TGTGCCAGCAGCTCCCAACTGACTAGCGGGAGAATCCAGTACTTC. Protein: CASSSQLTSGRIQYF.

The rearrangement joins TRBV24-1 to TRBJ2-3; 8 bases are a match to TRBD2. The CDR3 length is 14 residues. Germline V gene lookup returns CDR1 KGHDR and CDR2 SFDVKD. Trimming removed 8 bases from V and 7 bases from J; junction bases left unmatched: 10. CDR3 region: CATTSGSPSNTQYF. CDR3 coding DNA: TGTGCCACCACCAGCGGGAGCCCCTCTAATACGCAGTATTTT.

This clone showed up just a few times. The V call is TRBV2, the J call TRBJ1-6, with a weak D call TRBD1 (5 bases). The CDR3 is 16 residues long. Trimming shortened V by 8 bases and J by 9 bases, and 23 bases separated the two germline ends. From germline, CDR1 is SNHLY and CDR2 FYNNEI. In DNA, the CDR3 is TGTGCCAGCCAACCACGGGACTCTAGGTTAGGTTCACCCCTCCACTTT. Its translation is CASQPRDSRLGSPLHF. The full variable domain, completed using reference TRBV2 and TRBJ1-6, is EPEVTQTPSHQVTQMGQEVILRCVPISNHLYFYWYRQILGQKVEFLVSFYNNEISEKSEIFDDQFSVERPDGSNFTLKIRSTKLEDSAMYFCASQPRDSRLGSPLHFGNGTRLTVT.

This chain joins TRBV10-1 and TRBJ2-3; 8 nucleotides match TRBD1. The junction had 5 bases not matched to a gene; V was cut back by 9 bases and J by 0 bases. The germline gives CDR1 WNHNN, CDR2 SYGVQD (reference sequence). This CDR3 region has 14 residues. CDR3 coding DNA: TGCGCCAGTTCACAGGGGGGAAGCACAGATACGCAGTATTTT. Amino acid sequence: CASSQGGSTDTQYF.

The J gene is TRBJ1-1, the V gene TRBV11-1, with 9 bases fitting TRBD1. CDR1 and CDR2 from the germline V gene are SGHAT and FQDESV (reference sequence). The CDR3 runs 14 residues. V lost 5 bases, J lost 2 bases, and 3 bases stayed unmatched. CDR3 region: CASSLQGANTEAFF. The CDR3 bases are TGTGCCAGCAGCCTACAGGGGGCTAACACTGAAGCTTTCTTT.

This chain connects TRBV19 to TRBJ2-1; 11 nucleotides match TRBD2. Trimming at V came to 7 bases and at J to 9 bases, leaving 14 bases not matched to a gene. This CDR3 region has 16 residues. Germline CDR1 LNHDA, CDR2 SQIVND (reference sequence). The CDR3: CASIKGSGRERSEQFF. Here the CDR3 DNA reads TGTGCCAGTATCAAAGGTAGCGGGAGGGAAAGGAGTGAGCAGTTCTTC.

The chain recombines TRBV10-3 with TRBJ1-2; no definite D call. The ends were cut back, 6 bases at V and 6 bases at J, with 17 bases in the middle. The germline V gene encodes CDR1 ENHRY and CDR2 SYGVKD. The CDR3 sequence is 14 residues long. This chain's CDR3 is CAISTDGFGDGYTF. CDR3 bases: TGTGCCATCAGCACCGATGGGTTCGGGGATGGCTACACCTTC.

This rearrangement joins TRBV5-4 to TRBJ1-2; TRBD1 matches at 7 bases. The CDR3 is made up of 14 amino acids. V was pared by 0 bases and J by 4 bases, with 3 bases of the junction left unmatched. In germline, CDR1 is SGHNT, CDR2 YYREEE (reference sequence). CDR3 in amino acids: CASSLVGQTYGYTF. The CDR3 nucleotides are TGTGCCAGCAGCTTGGTGGGACAGACCTATGGCTACACCTTC.

The CDR3 sequence: CASSLTGVWGYTF. The CDR3 DNA follows: TGTGCCAGCAGCTTAACAGGGGTGTGGGGCTACACCTTC. The chain combines TRBV5-4 with TRBJ1-2, with TRBD1 matching 7 bases. The junction had 6 bases not matched to a gene; V was cut back by 2 bases and J by 8 bases. There are 13 residues in the CDR3. Germline V CDR1 and CDR2: SGHNT, YYREEE (reference sequence).

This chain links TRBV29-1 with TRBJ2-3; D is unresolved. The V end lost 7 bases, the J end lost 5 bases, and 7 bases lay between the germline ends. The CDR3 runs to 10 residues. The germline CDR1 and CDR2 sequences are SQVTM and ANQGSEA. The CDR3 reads CSGARDTQYF. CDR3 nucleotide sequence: TGCAGCGGCGCGAGAGATACGCAGTATTTT.

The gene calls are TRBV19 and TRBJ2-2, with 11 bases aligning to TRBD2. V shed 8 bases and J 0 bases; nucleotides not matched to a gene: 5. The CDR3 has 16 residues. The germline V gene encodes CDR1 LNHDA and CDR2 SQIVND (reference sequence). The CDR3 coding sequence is TGTGCCAGTGGCGGGACTAGCGGCACGAACACCGGGGAGCTGTTTTTT. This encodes CASGGTSGTNTGELFF.

CDR3 sequence reads: CASSLSLAGEETQYF. In nucleotides, the CDR3 is TGCGCCAGCAGCTTGTCTCTAGCGGGAGAAGAGACCCAGTACTTC. The chain uses TRBV5-1 and TRBJ2-5, with 10 bases lining up with TRBD2. The CDR3 has 15 amino acids. Per the germline V gene, CDR1 is SGHRS and CDR2 is YFSETQ. The junction had 3 bases not matched to a gene; V was cut back by 1 base and J by 3 bases.

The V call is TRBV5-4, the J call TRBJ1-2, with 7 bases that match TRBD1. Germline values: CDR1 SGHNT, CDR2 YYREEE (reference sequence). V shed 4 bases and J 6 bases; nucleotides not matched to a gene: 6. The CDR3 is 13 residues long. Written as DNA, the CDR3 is TGTGCCAGCAGCGTACAGGGGTCGCATGGCTACACCTTC. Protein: CASSVQGSHGYTF.

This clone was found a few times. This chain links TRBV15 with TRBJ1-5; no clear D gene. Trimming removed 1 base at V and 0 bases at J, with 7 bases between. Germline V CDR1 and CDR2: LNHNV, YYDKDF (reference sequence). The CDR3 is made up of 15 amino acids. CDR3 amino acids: CATSRGGNSNQPQHF. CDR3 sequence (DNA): TGTGCCACCAGCAGAGGCGGAAATAGCAATCAGCCCCAGCATTTT.

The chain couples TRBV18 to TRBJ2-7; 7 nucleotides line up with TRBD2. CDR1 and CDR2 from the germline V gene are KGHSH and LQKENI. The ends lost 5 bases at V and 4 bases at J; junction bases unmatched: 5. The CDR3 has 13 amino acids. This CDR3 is CASSSGRQYEQYF. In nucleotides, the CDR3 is TGTGCCAGCTCATCCGGGAGGCAGTACGAGCAGTACTTC.

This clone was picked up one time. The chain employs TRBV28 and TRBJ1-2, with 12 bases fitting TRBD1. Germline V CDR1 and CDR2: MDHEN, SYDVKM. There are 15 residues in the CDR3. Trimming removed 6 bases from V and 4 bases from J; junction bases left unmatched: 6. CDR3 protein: CASRAGTGGGYGYTF. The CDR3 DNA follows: TGTGCCAGCAGGGCCGGGACAGGGGGCGGCTATGGCTACACCTTC.